This is a list of T cell receptor beta chains from one sample in a study of identical twins. One entry per CDR3 protein, called by TCRdb with MiXCR from the 5' RACE reads. This sample yields roughly 1,500,000 distinct CDR3 sequences, of which about 32% are seen a single time; 0.27% belongs to the top ten. The sample taken for sequencing was cord blood. These receptors were collected from a newborn girl in good health. Each CDR3 is given with its conserved first and last residue. D genes are given only for firm matches. Clone size is not always given. Where it is, it says once, few, many or a class for expanded clones.

clone size: NA; J gene: TRBJ1-5; D gene: TRBD1; CDR3 length: 12; V gene: TRBV2; CDR3 DNA: TGTGCCAGCAGGACAGGGGACTTGCCCCAGCATTTT; CDR3 protein: CASRTGDLPQHF
clone size: few; J gene: TRBJ2-3; D gene: TRBD2; CDR3 length: 18; V gene: TRBV20-1; CDR3 DNA: TGCAGTGCAAGGACTAGCGGGGGGGCCGAGGTGGTTTCGGATACGCAGTATTTT; CDR3 protein: CSARTSGGAEVVSDTQYF
clone size: few; J gene: TRBJ2-3; D gene: NA; CDR3 length: 13; V gene: TRBV20-1; CDR3 DNA: TGCAGTGTAGGGGGTAGCGGCACAGATACGCAGTATTTT; CDR3 protein: CSVGGSGTDTQYF
clone size: NA; J gene: TRBJ2-5; D gene: TRBD1; CDR3 length: 14; V gene: TRBV4-1; CDR3 DNA: TGCGCCAGCAGCCAAGGACAGGGGGCGAAAGAGCAGTACTTC; CDR3 protein: CASSQGQGAKEQYF
clone size: NA; J gene: TRBJ2-7; D gene: NA; CDR3 length: 15; V gene: TRBV12-5; CDR3 DNA: TGTGCTAGTGGTCCCCCGGGGGGCTCCTACAATGAGCAGTACTTC; CDR3 protein: CASGPPGGSYNEQYF
clone size: NA; J gene: TRBJ1-2; D gene: NA; CDR3 length: 17; V gene: TRBV11-2; CDR3 DNA: TGTGCCAGCAGCCTACCTCGGAACCGGCGGGGCGGTTATGGCTGCACCTTC; CDR3 protein: CASSLPRNRRGGYGCTF
clone size: NA; J gene: TRBJ1-4; D gene: NA; CDR3 length: 13; V gene: TRBV29-1; CDR3 DNA: TGCAGCGTTGAGGACGCAGGGGATGAAAAACTGTTTTTT; CDR3 protein: CSVEDAGDEKLFF
clone size: NA; J gene: TRBJ1-1; D gene: NA; CDR3 length: 14; V gene: TRBV7-9; CDR3 DNA: TGTGCCAGCAGCTTAGTGAGTTCGGGGGTCGAAGCTTTCTTT; CDR3 protein: CASSLVSSGVEAFF
clone size: NA; J gene: TRBJ2-5; D gene: NA; CDR3 length: 16; V gene: TRBV27; CDR3 DNA: TGTGCCAGCAGTCCTGGCCCCGTGTTACACCAAGAGACCCAGTACTTC; CDR3 protein: CASSPGPVLHQETQYF
clone size: few; J gene: TRBJ2-4; D gene: NA; CDR3 length: 17; V gene: TRBV20-1; CDR3 DNA: TGCAGTGCTAGAGATCTACGGGAGCTTCTAGCCAAAAACATTCAGTACTTC; CDR3 protein: CSARDLRELLAKNIQYF
clone size: NA; J gene: TRBJ2-1; D gene: TRBD2; CDR3 length: 15; V gene: TRBV20-1; CDR3 DNA: TGCAGTGCGAATATAGCGGGCGACTCCTACAATGAGCAGTTCTTC; CDR3 protein: CSANIAGDSYNEQFF
clone size: NA; J gene: TRBJ2-2; D gene: TRBD1; CDR3 length: 15; V gene: TRBV9; CDR3 DNA: TGTGCCAGCAGCGTAGGGGACAGGATCGCCGGGGAGCTGTTTTTT; CDR3 protein: CASSVGDRIAGELFF
clone size: NA; J gene: TRBJ2-1; D gene: NA; CDR3 length: 15; V gene: TRBV20-1; CDR3 DNA: TGCAGTGCTAGAGGGTGGGGGAATTCCGACAATGAGCAGTTCTTC; CDR3 protein: CSARGWGNSDNEQFF
clone size: NA; J gene: TRBJ2-7; D gene: TRBD2; CDR3 length: 15; V gene: TRBV10-3; CDR3 DNA: TGTGCCATCAGTGAGTCTAGCGGGAGACTCTACGAGCAGTACTTC; CDR3 protein: CAISESSGRLYEQYF
clone size: few; J gene: TRBJ1-2; D gene: TRBD1; CDR3 length: 13; V gene: TRBV12-3/TRBV12-4; CDR3 DNA: TGTGCCAGCAGTCCTACAGGGGGCGCAGGCTACACCTTC; CDR3 protein: CASSPTGGAGYTF
clone size: few; J gene: TRBJ2-5; D gene: TRBD2; CDR3 length: 15; V gene: TRBV7-9; CDR3 DNA: TGTGCCAGCAGCTTGCGGGGCGGGAGAGGAGAGACCCAGTACTTC; CDR3 protein: CASSLRGGRGETQYF
clone size: NA; J gene: TRBJ2-1; D gene: TRBD2; CDR3 length: 18; V gene: TRBV4-1; CDR3 DNA: TGCGCCAGCAGCCAATTTGGGTCCACTAGCGGACTACCCAATGAGCAGTTCTTC; CDR3 protein: CASSQFGSTSGLPNEQFF
clone size: NA; J gene: TRBJ2-7; D gene: TRBD1; CDR3 length: 16; V gene: TRBV5-6; CDR3 DNA: TGTGCCAGCAGCGGAGTCTTCGGACAGGGCTACCACGAGCAGTACTTC; CDR3 protein: CASSGVFGQGYHEQYF
clone size: NA; J gene: TRBJ2-1; D gene: TRBD2; CDR3 length: 17; V gene: TRBV24-1; CDR3 DNA: TGTGCCACCAGTGGCCAGGGACTAGCGGGAGTCTGGAATGAGCAGTTCTTC; CDR3 protein: CATSGQGLAGVWNEQFF
clone size: NA; J gene: TRBJ2-5; D gene: NA; CDR3 length: 18; V gene: TRBV27; CDR3 DNA: TGTGCCAGCAGACCCTACAGAACAAGAAACCTGTACCAAGAGACCCAGTACTTC; CDR3 protein: CASRPYRTRNLYQETQYF
clone size: few; J gene: TRBJ1-2; D gene: NA; CDR3 length: 18; V gene: TRBV5-1; CDR3 DNA: TGCGCCAGCAGCTTGTTGAGGGACGGCACGGACCCTAACTATGGCTACACCTTC; CDR3 protein: CASSLLRDGTDPNYGYTF
clone size: many; J gene: TRBJ1-2; D gene: TRBD1; CDR3 length: 13; V gene: TRBV10-3; CDR3 DNA: TGTGCCATCAGCCAGGGGGAGGGCTATGGCTACACCTTC; CDR3 protein: CAISQGEGYGYTF
clone size: many; J gene: TRBJ2-1; D gene: NA; CDR3 length: 12; V gene: TRBV25-1; CDR3 DNA: TGTGCCAGCAGTGAATCCTACAATGAGCAGTTCTTC; CDR3 protein: CASSESYNEQFF
clone size: NA; J gene: TRBJ2-1; D gene: NA; CDR3 length: 13; V gene: TRBV12-3/TRBV12-4; CDR3 DNA: TGTGCCAGCAGTTTGAGGGGATGCAATGAGCAGTTCTTC; CDR3 protein: CASSLRGCNEQFF
clone size: few; J gene: TRBJ1-1; D gene: NA; CDR3 length: 13; V gene: TRBV29-1; CDR3 DNA: TGCAGCGTGGACCCCGGGACCCACTTTGAAGCTTTCTTT; CDR3 protein: CSVDPGTHFEAFF
clone size: many; J gene: TRBJ2-5; D gene: NA; CDR3 length: 14; V gene: TRBV12-3/TRBV12-4; CDR3 DNA: TGTGCCAGCAGTTTATACAGGACACAAGAGACCCAGTACTTC; CDR3 protein: CASSLYRTQETQYF
clone size: few; J gene: TRBJ2-3; D gene: TRBD2; CDR3 length: 16; V gene: TRBV6-2/TRBV6-3; CDR3 DNA: TGTGCCAGCAGTAAACCGGGACTAGCCAGGACAGATACGCAGTATTTT; CDR3 protein: CASSKPGLARTDTQYF
clone size: NA; J gene: TRBJ2-5; D gene: TRBD2; CDR3 length: 15; V gene: TRBV20-1; CDR3 DNA: TGCAGTGCTAGACCTAGCGGGAGGGTAGGAGAGACCCAGTACTTC; CDR3 protein: CSARPSGRVGETQYF
clone size: many; J gene: TRBJ2-7; D gene: NA; CDR3 length: 13; V gene: TRBV10-3; CDR3 DNA: TGTGCCATCAGTGCCGGGGCAAACTACGAGCAGTACTTC; CDR3 protein: CAISAGANYEQYF
clone size: NA; J gene: TRBJ2-5; D gene: TRBD2; CDR3 length: 18; V gene: TRBV18; CDR3 DNA: TGTGCCAGCTCACCCCCATCCCAGACTAGCGCGATTCAAGAGACCCAGTACTTC; CDR3 protein: CASSPPSQTSAIQETQYF
clone size: NA; J gene: TRBJ2-7; D gene: NA; CDR3 length: 13; V gene: TRBV28; CDR3 DNA: TGTGCCAGCACTCGGACACCCTTCTACGAGCAGTACTTC; CDR3 protein: CASTRTPFYEQYF
clone size: NA; J gene: TRBJ1-4; D gene: NA; CDR3 length: 15; V gene: TRBV4-2; CDR3 DNA: TGTGCCAGCAGCCAAGATTCAAGGAGGGGCGAAAAACTGTTTTTT; CDR3 protein: CASSQDSRRGEKLFF
clone size: NA; J gene: TRBJ2-5; D gene: TRBD2; CDR3 length: 16; V gene: TRBV12-3/TRBV12-4; CDR3 DNA: TGTGCCAGCAGTTTATTCCTACTAGCGGGGGACAATGAGCAGTACTTC; CDR3 protein: CASSLFLLAGDNEQYF
clone size: few; J gene: TRBJ2-3; D gene: NA; CDR3 length: 13; V gene: TRBV6-1; CDR3 DNA: TGTGCCAGCACCCCTATCAGCACAGATACGCAGTATTTT; CDR3 protein: CASTPISTDTQYF
clone size: few; J gene: TRBJ2-1; D gene: TRBD2; CDR3 length: 13; V gene: TRBV20-1; CDR3 DNA: TGCAGTGCCACGAATCCCCTAGCGGGGGAGCAGTTCTTC; CDR3 protein: CSATNPLAGEQFF
clone size: many; J gene: TRBJ2-1; D gene: NA; CDR3 length: 13; V gene: TRBV4-2; CDR3 DNA: TGTGCCAGCAGCCAACAGAGGAGGGATGAGCAGTTCTTC; CDR3 protein: CASSQQRRDEQFF
clone size: few; J gene: TRBJ2-4; D gene: TRBD1; CDR3 length: 20; V gene: TRBV9; CDR3 DNA: TGTGCCAGCAGCGTTTCACCTCGACAGGGCCAACCCCTAGCCAAAAACATTCAGTACTTC; CDR3 protein: CASSVSPRQGQPLAKNIQYF
clone size: NA; J gene: TRBJ1-4; D gene: TRBD1; CDR3 length: 15; V gene: TRBV25-1; CDR3 DNA: TGTGCCAGCAGTGAATGGGAAGGGGGCAGTGAAAAACTGTTTTTT; CDR3 protein: CASSEWEGGSEKLFF